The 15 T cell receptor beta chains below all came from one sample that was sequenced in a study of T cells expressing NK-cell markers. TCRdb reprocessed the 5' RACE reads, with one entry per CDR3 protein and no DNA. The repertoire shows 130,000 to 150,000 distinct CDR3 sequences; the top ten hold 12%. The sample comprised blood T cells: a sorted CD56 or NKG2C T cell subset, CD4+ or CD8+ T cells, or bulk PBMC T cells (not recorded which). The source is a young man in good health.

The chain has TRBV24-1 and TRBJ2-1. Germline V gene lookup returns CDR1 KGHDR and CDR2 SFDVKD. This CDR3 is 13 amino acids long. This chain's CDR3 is CATMGIDYNEQFF.

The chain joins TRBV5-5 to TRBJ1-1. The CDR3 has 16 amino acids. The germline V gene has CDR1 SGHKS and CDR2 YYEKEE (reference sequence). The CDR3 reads CASSLEGWTLNTEAFF.

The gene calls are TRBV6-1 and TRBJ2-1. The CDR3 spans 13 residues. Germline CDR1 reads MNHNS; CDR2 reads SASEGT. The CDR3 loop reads CATHSSSYNEQFF.

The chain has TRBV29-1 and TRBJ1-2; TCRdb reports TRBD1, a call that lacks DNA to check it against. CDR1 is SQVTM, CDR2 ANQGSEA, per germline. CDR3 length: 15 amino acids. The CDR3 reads CSVEGTTQSDYGYTF.

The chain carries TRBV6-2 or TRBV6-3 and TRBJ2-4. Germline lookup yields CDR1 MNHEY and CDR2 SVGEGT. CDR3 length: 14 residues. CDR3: CASSYSLAKNIQYF.

The CDR3 loop reads CAWEQGANEQFF. This chain uses TRBV30 with TRBJ2-1; TCRdb's D call of TRBD1 is untestable without DNA. The CDR3 is made up of 12 amino acids. Germline values: CDR1 GTSNPN, CDR2 SVGIG (reference sequence).

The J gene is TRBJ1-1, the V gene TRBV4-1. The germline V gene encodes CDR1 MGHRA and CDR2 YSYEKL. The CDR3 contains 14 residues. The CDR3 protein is CASSHRNTNTEAFF.

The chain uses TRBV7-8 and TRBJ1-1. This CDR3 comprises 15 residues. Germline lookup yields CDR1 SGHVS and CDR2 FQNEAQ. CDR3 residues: CASSPARWANTEAFF. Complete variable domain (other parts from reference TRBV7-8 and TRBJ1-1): GAGVSQSPRYKVAKRGQDVALRCDPISGHVSLFWYQQALGQGPEFLTYFQNEAQLDKSGLPSDRFFAERPEGSVSTLKIQRTQQEDSAVYLCASSPARWANTEAFFGQGTRLTVV.

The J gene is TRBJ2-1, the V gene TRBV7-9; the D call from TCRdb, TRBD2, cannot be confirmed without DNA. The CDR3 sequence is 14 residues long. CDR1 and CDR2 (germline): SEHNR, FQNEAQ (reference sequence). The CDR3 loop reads CASSSRGNREGQFF. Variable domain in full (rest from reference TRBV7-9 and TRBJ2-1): DTGVSQNPRHKITKRGQNVTFRCDPISEHNRLYWYRQTLGQGPEFLTYFQNEAQLEKSRLLSDRFSAERPKGSFSTLEIQRTEQGDSAMYLCASSSRGNREGQFFGPGTRLTVL.

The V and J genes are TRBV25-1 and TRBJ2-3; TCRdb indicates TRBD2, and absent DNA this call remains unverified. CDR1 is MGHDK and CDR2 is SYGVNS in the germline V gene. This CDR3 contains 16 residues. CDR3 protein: CASGREGRDSTDTQYF.

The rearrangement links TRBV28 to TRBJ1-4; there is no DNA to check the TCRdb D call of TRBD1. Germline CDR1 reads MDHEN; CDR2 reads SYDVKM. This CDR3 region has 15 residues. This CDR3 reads CASSLGRGAHEKLFF.

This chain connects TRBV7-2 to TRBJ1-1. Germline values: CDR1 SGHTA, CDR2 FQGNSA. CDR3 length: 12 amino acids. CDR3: CASSPTPTEAFF.

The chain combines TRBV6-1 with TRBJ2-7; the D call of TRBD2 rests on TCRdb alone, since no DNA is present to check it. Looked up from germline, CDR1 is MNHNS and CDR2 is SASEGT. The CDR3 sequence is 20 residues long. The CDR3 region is CASSEGSNVAGELLLYEQYF.

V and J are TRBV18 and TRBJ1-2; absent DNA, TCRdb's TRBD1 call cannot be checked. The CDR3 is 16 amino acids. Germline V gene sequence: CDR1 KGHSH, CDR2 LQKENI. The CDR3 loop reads CASSPTGTGASYGYTF.

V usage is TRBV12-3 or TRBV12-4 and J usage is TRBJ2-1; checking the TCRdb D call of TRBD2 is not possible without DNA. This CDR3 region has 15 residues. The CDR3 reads CASSPGLAGPNEQFF.